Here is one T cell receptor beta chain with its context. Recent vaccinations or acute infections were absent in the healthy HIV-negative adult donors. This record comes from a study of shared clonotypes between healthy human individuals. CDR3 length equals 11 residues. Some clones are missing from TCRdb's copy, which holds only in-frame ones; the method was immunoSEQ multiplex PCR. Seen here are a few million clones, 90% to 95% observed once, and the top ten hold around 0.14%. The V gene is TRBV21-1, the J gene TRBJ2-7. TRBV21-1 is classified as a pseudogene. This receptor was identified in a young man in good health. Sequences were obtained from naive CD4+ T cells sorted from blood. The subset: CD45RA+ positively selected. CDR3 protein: CASSKLFEQYF. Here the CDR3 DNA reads TGTGCCAGCAGCAAGCTTTTTGAGCAGTACTTC.